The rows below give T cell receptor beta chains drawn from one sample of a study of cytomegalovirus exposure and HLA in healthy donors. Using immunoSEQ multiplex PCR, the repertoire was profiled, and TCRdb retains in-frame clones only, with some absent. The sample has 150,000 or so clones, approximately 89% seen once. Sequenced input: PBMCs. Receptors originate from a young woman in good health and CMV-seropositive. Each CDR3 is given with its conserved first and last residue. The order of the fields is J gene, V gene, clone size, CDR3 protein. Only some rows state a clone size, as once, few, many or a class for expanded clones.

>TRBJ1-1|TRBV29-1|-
CSVPGGESRNTEAFF
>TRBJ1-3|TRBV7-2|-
CASSTDRAGNTIYF
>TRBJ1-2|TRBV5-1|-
CASSVRGYGYTF
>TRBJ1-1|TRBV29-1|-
CSAQGNTEAFF
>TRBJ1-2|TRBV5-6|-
CASSLVETVYGYTF
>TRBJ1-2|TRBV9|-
CASSVGTDNYGYTF
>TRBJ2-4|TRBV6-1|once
CASSDGPGTQEDIQYF
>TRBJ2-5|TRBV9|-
CASSVGVSTSGKETQYF
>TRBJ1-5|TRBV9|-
CASSAGTGVGAQHF
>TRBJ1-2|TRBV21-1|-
CASSKGLKALGGRENYGYTF
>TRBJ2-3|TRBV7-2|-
CASSPSPSGGTDTQYF
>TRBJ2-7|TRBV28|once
CASSLASGGAPHYEQYF
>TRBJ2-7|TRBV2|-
CASSAPGEDEQYF
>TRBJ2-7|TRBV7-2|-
CASSSRRGSYEQYF
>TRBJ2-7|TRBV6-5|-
CASSLSGQVIYEQYF
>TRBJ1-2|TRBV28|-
CASSFGDRGGYTF
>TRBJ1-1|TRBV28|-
CASSFILYRATEAFF
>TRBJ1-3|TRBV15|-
CATSRDRVSGNTIYF
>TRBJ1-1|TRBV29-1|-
CSVYLWGLEAFF
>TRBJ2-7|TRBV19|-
CASSMGTGSYEQYF
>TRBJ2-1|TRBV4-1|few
CASSQRLAGVLSSYNEQFF
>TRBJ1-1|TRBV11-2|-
CASSPDRAINTEAFF
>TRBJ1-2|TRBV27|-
CASRKSRRWKDGYTF
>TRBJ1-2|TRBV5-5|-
CASRTIEGTNYGYTF
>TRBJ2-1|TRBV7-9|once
CASSLVRGTNSYNEQFF
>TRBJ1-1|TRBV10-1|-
CASSEAGGITLNTEAFF
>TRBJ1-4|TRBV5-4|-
CASSPQGGTRANEKLFF
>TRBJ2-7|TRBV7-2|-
CASRRAGTAYEQYF